The 30 T cell receptor beta chains given below trace back to one sample, sequenced in a study of cytomegalovirus exposure and HLA in healthy donors. Amplification used 60 Vbeta primers and 13 Jbeta primers. Measured with immunoSEQ multiplex PCR; TCRdb has only the in-frame clones, and not every one. The sample yields 160,000 or so clones, just over 75% seen once. The material sequenced was PBMCs. The source is a woman between 35 and 50 years old in good health and CMV-seronegative.

The chain recombines TRBV7-9 with TRBJ2-3; TRBD2 is a possible D gene (6 bases). The CDR3 loop spans 15 amino acids. V dropped 0 bases and J dropped 5 bases, with 12 bases sitting between them. Germline V CDR1 and CDR2: SEHNR, FQNEAQ (reference sequence). CDR3 in amino acids: CASSLAGGPGDTQYF. Written as DNA, the CDR3 is TGTGCCAGCAGCTTAGCCGGAGGGCCGGGAGATACGCAGTATTTT.

V usage is TRBV15 and J usage is TRBJ2-1, with 8 nucleotides matching TRBD2. The length of the CDR3 is 19 residues. In germline, CDR1 is LNHNV, CDR2 YYDKDF (reference sequence). V was pared by 2 bases and J by 4 bases, with 16 bases of the junction left unmatched. The CDR3 here is CATSRYKGSSGRLYNEQFF. The CDR3, as DNA: TGTGCCACCAGCAGATATAAGGGGTCCAGCGGGAGACTTTACAATGAGCAGTTCTTC.

The rearrangement links TRBV29-1 to TRBJ1-1; TRBD1 aligns across 10 bases. The junction had 7 bases not matched to a gene; V was cut back by 5 bases and J by 4 bases. The CDR3 is 14 amino acids. CDR1 and CDR2 (germline): SQVTM, ANQGSEA. The CDR3 here is CSVHPGQGSTEAFF. CDR3 in DNA: TGCAGCGTTCACCCGGGACAGGGGAGCACTGAAGCTTTCTTT.

This clone occurred a few times. The J gene is TRBJ2-1, the V gene TRBV9, with D possibly matching TRBD2 (6 bases). The V end lost 2 bases, the J end lost 6 bases, and 21 bases lay between the germline ends. CDR1 is SGDLS and CDR2 is YYNGEE in the germline V gene. The CDR3 totals 17 residues. CDR3 sequence (DNA): TGTGCCAGCAGCGTTGGCCAGGGAGGTTACGGGGTCAATGAGCAGTTCTTC. Protein: CASSVGQGGYGVNEQFF.

The V gene is TRBV5-1, the J gene TRBJ2-3; D is unclear. From germline, CDR1 is SGHRS and CDR2 YFSETQ. V shed 0 bases and J shed 0 bases, with 11 bases lying between them. This CDR3 has 16 amino acids. The CDR3 DNA follows: TGCGCCAGCAGCTTGGAGAGAGGCACTAGCACAGATACGCAGTATTTT. Residues: CASSLERGTSTDTQYF. The variable domain in full, completed from reference TRBV5-1 and TRBJ2-3, reads KAGVTQTPRYLIKTRGQQVTLSCSPISGHRSVSWYQQTPGQGLQFLFEYFSETQRNKGNFPGRFSGRQFSNSRSEMNVSTLELGDSALYLCASSLERGTSTDTQYFGPGTRLTVL.

The chain has TRBV19 and TRBJ1-1, with D perhaps TRBD1 (5 bases). V lost 8 bases and J lost 1, with 11 bases in between. CDR3 length: 13 residues. The V gene's germline CDR1 is LNHDA and CDR2 SQIVND (reference sequence). The CDR3 DNA reads as TGTGCCAGTTCAGGGCATACGAACACTGAAGCTTTCTTT. It is translated as CASSGHTNTEAFF.

The rearrangement links TRBV30 to TRBJ1-3; D remains unclear. The V gene's germline CDR1 is GTSNPN and CDR2 SVGIG (reference sequence). The CDR3 consists of 13 residues. The V and J ends lost 4 bases and 4 bases respectively, with 11 bases between them. CDR3 in amino acids: CAWTPGLGNTIYF. The CDR3 DNA reads TGTGCCTGGACTCCGGGGTTAGGAAACACCATATATTTT.

V gene TRBV13 combines with J gene TRBJ2-3; 8 bases are a match to TRBD1. Germline V gene sequence: CDR1 PRHDT, CDR2 FYEKMQ (reference sequence). CDR3 length: 15 residues. Trimming took 2 bases from V and 2 from J; bases not matched to a gene: 3. In nucleotides, the CDR3 is TGTGCCAGCAGCTTAAGGGACAGGTTCACAGATACGCAGTATTTT. Encoded protein: CASSLRDRFTDTQYF. Together with reference TRBV13 and TRBJ2-3, the CDR3 gives the full variable domain: AAGVIQSPRHLIKEKRETATLKCYPIPRHDTVYWYQQGPGQDPQFLISFYEKMQSDKGSIPDRFSAQQFSDYHSELNMSSLELGDSALYFCASSLRDRFTDTQYFGPGTRLTVL.

The chain employs TRBV30 and TRBJ1-1; D unresolved. V lost 1 base and J 0 bases, leaving 12 bases between the germline ends. CDR3 length equals 15 residues. Germline V lookup: CDR1 GTSNPN, CDR2 SVGIG (reference sequence). The CDR3 loop is CAWSGKDSLNTEAFF. In nucleotides, the CDR3 is TGTGCCTGGAGTGGGAAGGATAGCCTGAACACTGAAGCTTTCTTT. Drawing the rest from reference TRBV30 and TRBJ1-1, the complete variable domain is SQTIHQWPATLVQPVGSPLSLECTVEGTSNPNLYWYRQAAGRGLQLLFYSVGIGQISSEVPQNLSASRPQDRQFILSSKKLLLSDSGFYLCAWSGKDSLNTEAFFGQGTRLTVV.

The chain is built from TRBV5-1 and TRBJ2-7; D is unresolved. The CDR3 loop spans 13 amino acids. V lost 2 bases, J lost 0 bases, and 6 bases lay in between. Germline V gene sequence: CDR1 SGHRS, CDR2 YFSETQ. Here the CDR3 DNA reads TGCGCCAGCAGCTTTGACACCTCCTACGAGCAGTACTTC. Translating it yields CASSFDTSYEQYF.

The chain links TRBV30 to TRBJ1-5; 9 bases map to TRBD1. The germline CDR1 and CDR2 sequences are GTSNPN and SVGIG (reference sequence). The ends lost 3 bases at V and 3 bases at J; junction bases unmatched: 6. The CDR3 spans 15 residues. DNA for the CDR3: TGTGCCTGGAGCCCAGGGACAGGGAACAATCAGCCCCAGCATTTT. This translates into CAWSPGTGNNQPQHF. Combining the CDR3 with reference TRBV30 and TRBJ1-5 gives the whole variable domain SQTIHQWPATLVQPVGSPLSLECTVEGTSNPNLYWYRQAAGRGLQLLFYSVGIGQISSEVPQNLSASRPQDRQFILSSKKLLLSDSGFYLCAWSPGTGNNQPQHFGDGTRLSIL.

The chain has TRBV5-6 and TRBJ2-6; the D is unclear. The length of the CDR3 is 16 residues. CDR1 and CDR2 (germline): SGHDT, YYEEEE. Trimming removed 4 bases at V and 0 bases at J, with 11 bases between. The CDR3 coding sequence is TGTGCCAGCAGCACCTTAGCTTTCTCTGGGGCCAACGTCCTGACTTTC. As protein: CASSTLAFSGANVLTF.

The J gene is TRBJ1-2, the V gene TRBV6-5; weak D call: TRBD1 (5 bases). Germline lookup yields CDR1 MNHEY and CDR2 SVGAGI. This CDR3 comprises 14 residues. Trimming removed 0 bases from V and 4 bases from J, with 9 bases in between. CDR3 in DNA: TGTGCCAGCAGTTACTCAAGCAGGGCCTATGGCTACACCTTC. Encoded protein: CASSYSSRAYGYTF.

The chain carries TRBV19 and TRBJ1-1; D call uncertain. The V gene's germline CDR1 is LNHDA and CDR2 SQIVND (reference sequence). The CDR3 is 18 residues long. The V gene lost 0 bases and the J gene lost 1 base, with 18 bases spanning the gap. CDR3 DNA sequence: TGTGCCAGTAGTATAGATGGCTTCTCTGGCTTTGGGAACACTGAAGCTTTCTTT. Its protein product is CASSIDGFSGFGNTEAFF.

V gene TRBV19 combines with J gene TRBJ2-1; 7 bases map to TRBD2. Germline trimming cut 8 bases from V and 9 bases from J; bases unmatched to any gene: 4. This CDR3 has 11 residues. Germline CDR1 LNHDA, CDR2 SQIVND (reference sequence). DNA of the CDR3: TGTGCCAGTGGGGGGGGTGGTGAGCAGTTCTTC. Its translation: CASGGGGEQFF.

The chain employs TRBV5-4 and TRBJ2-5, with 7 bases lining up with TRBD1. V lost 3 bases and J lost 0; bases outside the gene matches: 8. The CDR3 consists of 16 residues. The germline V gene encodes CDR1 SGHNT and CDR2 YYREEE (reference sequence). The DNA for the CDR3 is TGTGCCAGCAGCTCAGATCAACAGGGGTACCAAGAGACCCAGTACTTC. It is translated as CASSSDQQGYQETQYF.

This clone was counted a few times. The genes are TRBV28 and TRBJ1-1, with D possibly being TRBD1 (6 bases). Trimming removed 8 bases from V and 1 base from J, with 11 bases in between. CDR1 and CDR2 from the germline V gene are MDHEN and SYDVKM. This CDR3 region has 13 residues. CDR3 sequence: CASSGQSNTEAFF. CDR3 DNA sequence: TGTGCCAGCTCTGGACAGTCGAACACTGAAGCTTTCTTT.

The rearrangement links TRBV29-1 to TRBJ2-1; maybe TRBD2 (6 bases). Germline V CDR1 and CDR2: SQVTM, ANQGSEA. The CDR3 has 12 amino acids. CDR3 DNA sequence: TGCACCGGGACTCTGGACTACAATGAGCAGTTCTTC. Protein: CTGTLDYNEQFF.

The V and J genes are TRBV7-2 and TRBJ1-5; D ambiguous. Germline CDR1 and CDR2: SGHTA and FQGNSA. Trimming took off 2 bases at V and 3 bases at J, with 11 bases between the two ends. The CDR3 extends over 15 amino acids. The CDR3 sequence is CASSLWPGDNQPQHF. For the CDR3, the DNA is TGTGCCAGCAGCTTATGGCCCGGGGACAATCAGCCCCAGCATTTT.

This chain connects TRBV28 to TRBJ2-7, with 10 bases that match TRBD1. In germline, CDR1 is MDHEN, CDR2 SYDVKM. The CDR3 runs 11 residues. The CDR3 DNA is TGTGTTTCGACAGGGGGCTGGGAGCAGTACTTC. Translated: CVSTGGWEQYF.

This rearrangement joins TRBV7-8 to TRBJ2-1; 9 nucleotides align to TRBD1. The CDR3 is made up of 15 amino acids. V gave up 0 bases and J gave up 7 bases; unmatched junction bases: 4. Per germline, CDR1 SGHVS and CDR2 FQNEAQ. The CDR3 sequence is CASSLAQGAKNEQFF. CDR3 DNA sequence: TGTGCCAGCAGCTTAGCACAGGGGGCGAAGAATGAGCAGTTCTTC.

DNA for the CDR3: TGTGCCAGCAGCCAAGTCTTACAGTACACTGAAGCTTTCTTT. Residues: CASSQVLQYTEAFF. The chain links TRBV14 to TRBJ1-1; unclear D gene. The V gene's germline CDR1 is SGHDN and CDR2 FVKESK. The CDR3 is 14 residues long. Trimming stripped 1 base from V and 3 bases from J, with 9 bases between.

This chain links TRBV10-3 with TRBJ1-1; a weak D match, TRBD1 (5 bases). This CDR3 has 16 amino acids. The germline V and J ends were trimmed by 5 bases and 1 base, with 17 bases remaining between them. The germline CDR1 and CDR2 sequences are ENHRY and SYGVKD. This CDR3 reads CAISLGGGTPNTEAFF. CDR3 nucleotides: TGTGCCATCAGTCTCGGGGGGGGGACGCCGAACACTGAAGCTTTCTTT.

About this clone: The junction and the germline gene differ at one end; a read error may be behind it. The chain uses TRBV4-2 and TRBJ2-5, with 9 nucleotides matching TRBD1. The CDR3 covers 15 residues. Germline CDR1 is LGHNA and CDR2 is YNFKEQ. The DNA for the CDR3 is TGTGCCTGCAGCCAAGCGGGACAGGGTAAAGAGACCCAGTACTTC. Its protein product is CACSQAGQGKETQYF.

The J gene is TRBJ2-3, the V gene TRBV11-2; the D gene is possibly TRBD2 (5 bases). Deletions cut 6 bases from V and 0 bases from J, with 7 bases between. The CDR3 spans 13 residues. Per germline, CDR1 SGHAT and CDR2 FQNNGV. CDR3 DNA: TGTGCCAGCAGAAGGACTAGCACAGATACGCAGTATTTT. It codes for CASRRTSTDTQYF.

The chain links TRBV11-3 to TRBJ1-1, with 7 bases lining up with TRBD1. CDR1 SGHNT and CDR2 YENEEA come from the germline V gene. Unmatched junction bases numbered 8, after V lost 8 bases and J lost 5 bases. This CDR3 has 13 amino acids. This chain's CDR3 is CASGPGQNTEAFF. CDR3 in DNA: TGTGCCAGCGGACCGGGACAGAATACTGAAGCTTTCTTT.

This chain uses TRBV6-6 with TRBJ1-5; D perhaps matches TRBD1 (5 bases). The V gene lost 3 bases and the J gene lost 4 bases, with 16 bases spanning the gap. Per the germline V gene, CDR1 is MNHNY and CDR2 is SVGAGI (reference sequence). The CDR3 extends over 16 amino acids. CDR3 DNA: TGTGCCAGCAGTTATTTGGGGCCGGAAAAAAATCAGCCCCAGCATTTT. It yields the protein CASSYLGPEKNQPQHF.

This rearrangement joins TRBV29-1 to TRBJ2-3, with D perhaps matching TRBD2 (5 bases). Germline CDR1 is SQVTM and CDR2 is ANQGSEA. V lost 4 bases, J lost 2 bases, and 16 bases lay in between. The CDR3 runs 15 residues. The CDR3 nucleotides are TGCAGCGTTGGAGGTGGGAGTGGGAACACAGATACGCAGTATTTT. The encoded protein is CSVGGGSGNTDTQYF.

The rearrangement uses TRBV5-1 and TRBJ2-2, with 11 nucleotides matching TRBD1. Germline trimming cut 3 bases from V and 3 bases from J; bases unmatched to any gene: 4. This CDR3 has 16 amino acids. Germline lookup yields CDR1 SGHRS and CDR2 YFSETQ. CDR3 sequence (DNA): TGCGCCAGCAGCTGGACGGGACAGGGGGACACCGGGGAGCTGTTTTTT. Its translation is CASSWTGQGDTGELFF.

The chain uses TRBV30 and TRBJ2-1, with 10 nucleotides matching TRBD2. This CDR3 is 15 amino acids long. Germline-derived CDR1 and CDR2 are GTSNPN and SVGIG (reference sequence). V lost 0 bases, J lost 6 bases, and 5 bases stayed unmatched. CDR3 bases: TGTGCCTGGAGTGTACGAGCGGGAGGGTTCAATGAGCAGTTCTTC. This sequence encodes CAWSVRAGGFNEQFF.